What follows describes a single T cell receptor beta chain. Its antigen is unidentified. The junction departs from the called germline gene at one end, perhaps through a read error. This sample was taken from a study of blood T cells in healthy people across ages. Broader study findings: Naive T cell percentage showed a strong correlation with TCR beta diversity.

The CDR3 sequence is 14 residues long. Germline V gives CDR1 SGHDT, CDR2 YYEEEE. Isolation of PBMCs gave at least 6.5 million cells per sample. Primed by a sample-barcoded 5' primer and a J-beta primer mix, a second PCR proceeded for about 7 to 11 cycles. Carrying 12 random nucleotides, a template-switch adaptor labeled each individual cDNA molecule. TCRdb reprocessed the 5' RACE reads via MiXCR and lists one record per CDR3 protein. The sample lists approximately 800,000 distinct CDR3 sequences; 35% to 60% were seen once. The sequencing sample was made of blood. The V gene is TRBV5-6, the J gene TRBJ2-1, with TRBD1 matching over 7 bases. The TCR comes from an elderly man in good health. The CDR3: CVSSFGQAYNEQFF. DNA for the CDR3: TGTGTCAGCAGCTTTGGACAGGCTTACAATGAGCAGTTCTTC.